Listed below are T cell receptor beta chains from one sample, sequenced in a study of cytotoxic CD8 clonotypes in ibrutinib-treated CLL. TCRdb keeps only in-frame clones here, not all; method: immunoSEQ multiplex PCR. The table shows about 300,000 clones, with approximately 76% occurring only once. Sequencing used PBMCs, obtained at disease progression, from a patient treated with ibrutinib. These receptors were obtained from a human donor with chronic lymphocytic leukemia. Each CDR3 is given with its conserved first and last residue. D genes are given only for firm matches. Size is omitted from some rows. Given values are once, few, many or a class for expanded clones.

J gene: TRBJ1-2; D gene: NA; clone size: NA; V gene: TRBV7-6; CDR3 protein: CASSLAPGRRNDGDYGYTF; CDR3 DNA: TGTGCCAGCAGCTTAGCGCCGGGCAGAAGAAACGACGGTGACTATGGCTACACCTTC
J gene: TRBJ1-2; D gene: NA; clone size: NA; V gene: TRBV6-6; CDR3 protein: CASSYLLRGDDYGYTF; CDR3 DNA: TGTGCCAGCAGTTACCTTTTACGGGGAGACGACTATGGCTACACCTTC
J gene: TRBJ2-7; D gene: NA; clone size: NA; V gene: TRBV29-1; CDR3 protein: CSVGTTKTYEQYF; CDR3 DNA: TGCAGCGTTGGGACGACAAAGACATACGAGCAGTACTTC
J gene: TRBJ2-5; D gene: NA; clone size: NA; V gene: TRBV5-1; CDR3 protein: CASSLVAGAEETQYF; CDR3 DNA: TGCGCCAGCAGCTTGGTCGCGGGGGCCGAGGAGACCCAGTACTTC
J gene: TRBJ1-4; D gene: NA; clone size: NA; V gene: TRBV6-1; CDR3 protein: CASSEPGAPPGF; CDR3 DNA: TGTGCCAGCAGTGAACCGGGAGCCCCGCCTGGGTTT
J gene: TRBJ1-2; D gene: NA; clone size: NA; V gene: TRBV5-4; CDR3 protein: CASSFGYGYTF; CDR3 DNA: TGTGCCAGCAGCTTCGGCTATGGCTACACCTTC
J gene: TRBJ2-7; D gene: NA; clone size: NA; V gene: TRBV6-6; CDR3 protein: CASKGGPYGQYF; CDR3 DNA: TGTGCCAGCAAGGGTGGCCCCTACGGGCAGTACTTC
J gene: TRBJ1-2; D gene: NA; clone size: NA; V gene: TRBV20-1; CDR3 protein: CSYHTGALTTF; CDR3 DNA: TGCAGTTATCATACGGGGGCCCTTACCACCTTC
J gene: TRBJ2-2; D gene: NA; clone size: NA; V gene: TRBV7-9; CDR3 protein: CASSFLGNGELFF; CDR3 DNA: TGTGCCAGCAGCTTTCTAGGAAACGGGGAGCTGTTTTTT
J gene: TRBJ2-5; D gene: NA; clone size: NA; V gene: TRBV9; CDR3 protein: CASSPLGGSVGETQYF; CDR3 DNA: TGTGCCAGCAGCCCCCTCGGGGGTTCGGTCGGCGAGACCCAGTACTTC
J gene: TRBJ2-1; D gene: TRBD2; clone size: NA; V gene: TRBV4-1; CDR3 protein: CASSHELAGTFNEQFF; CDR3 DNA: TGCGCCAGCAGCCACGAACTAGCGGGAACCTTCAATGAGCAGTTCTTC
J gene: TRBJ2-7; D gene: NA; clone size: few; V gene: TRBV11-2; CDR3 protein: CASSLAGARYEQYF; CDR3 DNA: TGTGCCAGCAGCTTAGCGGGAGCGAGATACGAGCAGTACTTC
J gene: TRBJ1-5; D gene: TRBD1; clone size: NA; V gene: TRBV5-5; CDR3 protein: CASSLRTGLSNQPQHF; CDR3 DNA: TGTGCCAGCAGCTTGAGGACAGGGCTGAGCAATCAGCCCCAGCATTTT
J gene: TRBJ2-2; D gene: NA; clone size: NA; V gene: TRBV11-2; CDR3 protein: CASRLWGANTGELFF; CDR3 DNA: TGTGCCAGCCGCCTCTGGGGGGCGAACACCGGGGAGCTGTTTTTT
J gene: TRBJ1-2; D gene: NA; clone size: NA; V gene: TRBV10-3; CDR3 protein: CAISESRVNYGYTF; CDR3 DNA: TGTGCCATCAGTGAGTCGAGGGTTAACTATGGCTACACCTTC
J gene: TRBJ2-1; D gene: TRBD1; clone size: once; V gene: TRBV29-1; CDR3 protein: CSVAADRYLEQFF; CDR3 DNA: TGCAGCGTTGCCGCGGACAGGTACCTTGAGCAGTTCTTC
J gene: TRBJ2-2; D gene: NA; clone size: few; V gene: TRBV7-9; CDR3 protein: CASSPASLNTGELFF; CDR3 DNA: TGTGCCAGCAGCCCAGCGTCATTGAACACCGGGGAGCTGTTTTTT
J gene: TRBJ1-4; D gene: TRBD1; clone size: NA; V gene: TRBV2; CDR3 protein: CASSRDRGSATNEKLFF; CDR3 DNA: TGTGCCAGCAGCCGGGACAGGGGATCTGCAACTAATGAAAAACTGTTTTTT
J gene: TRBJ2-4; D gene: TRBD2; clone size: NA; V gene: TRBV6-5; CDR3 protein: CASSPIAGGNIQYF; CDR3 DNA: TGTGCCAGCAGTCCTATTGCGGGAGGGAACATTCAGTACTTC
J gene: TRBJ1-1; D gene: NA; clone size: NA; V gene: TRBV6-1; CDR3 protein: CASLLARGNTEAFF; CDR3 DNA: TGTGCCAGTCTACTAGCCAGGGGGAACACTGAAGCTTTCTTT
J gene: TRBJ1-2; D gene: NA; clone size: once; V gene: TRBV28; CDR3 protein: CALRCSGAGCNYGYTF; CDR3 DNA: TGTGCCTTAAGATGCTCGGGGGCGGGCTGTAACTATGGCTACACCTTC
J gene: TRBJ1-1; D gene: NA; clone size: NA; V gene: TRBV4-1; CDR3 protein: CASSQDRGPEAFF; CDR3 DNA: TGCGCCAGCAGCCAAGATCGGGGGCCCGAAGCTTTCTTT
J gene: TRBJ2-1; D gene: TRBD1; clone size: NA; V gene: TRBV4-3; CDR3 protein: CASSDTRRRDRTVF; CDR3 DNA: TGCGCCAGCAGCGACACTCGAAGGCGGGACAGGACGGTCTTC
J gene: TRBJ2-5; D gene: NA; clone size: NA; V gene: TRBV21-1; CDR3 protein: CASSKPGLAGGSQETQYF; CDR3 DNA: TGTGCCAGCAGCAAGCCGGGACTAGCGGGAGGGTCGCAAGAGACCCAGTACTTC
J gene: TRBJ1-1; D gene: NA; clone size: once; V gene: TRBV11-3; CDR3 protein: CASSLGTNTEAFF; CDR3 DNA: TGTGCCAGCAGCTTAGGAACCAACACTGAAGCTTTCTTT
J gene: TRBJ2-3; D gene: NA; clone size: NA; V gene: TRBV7-8; CDR3 protein: CASSLETRTDTQYF; CDR3 DNA: TGTGCCAGCAGCTTAGAGACTAGGACAGATACGCAGTATTTT
J gene: TRBJ1-1; D gene: TRBD1; clone size: NA; V gene: TRBV18; CDR3 protein: CASSPPPGQGNREAFF; CDR3 DNA: TGTGCCAGCTCACCACCCCCCGGACAGGGCAATAGAGAAGCTTTCTTT
J gene: TRBJ2-2; D gene: TRBD1; clone size: few; V gene: TRBV9; CDR3 protein: CASRGTGGRTGELFF; CDR3 DNA: TGTGCCAGCAGGGGAACAGGGGGCCGTACCGGGGAGCTGTTTTTT
J gene: TRBJ2-1; D gene: TRBD2; clone size: NA; V gene: TRBV7-2; CDR3 protein: CASSLNPAGGPGEQFF; CDR3 DNA: TGTGCCAGCAGCTTAAATCCAGCGGGAGGGCCAGGTGAGCAGTTCTTC
J gene: TRBJ2-7; D gene: TRBD1; clone size: NA; V gene: TRBV7-9; CDR3 protein: CASSLSHSTGVRVYEQYF; CDR3 DNA: TGTGCCAGCAGCTTAAGCCACTCGACAGGGGTGAGAGTCTACGAGCAGTACTTC
J gene: TRBJ1-2; D gene: NA; clone size: NA; V gene: TRBV29-1; CDR3 protein: CSVGTGTANYGYTF; CDR3 DNA: TGCAGCGTCGGAACCGGGACCGCTAACTATGGCTACACCTTC
J gene: TRBJ1-2; D gene: TRBD1; clone size: NA; V gene: TRBV19; CDR3 protein: CASRRGDRGPGNYGYTF; CDR3 DNA: TGTGCCAGTAGGAGGGGGGACAGGGGGCCAGGGAACTATGGCTACACCTTC
J gene: TRBJ2-3; D gene: TRBD2; clone size: NA; V gene: TRBV5-1; CDR3 protein: CASSLGLFAGDTDTQYF; CDR3 DNA: TGCGCCAGCAGCTTGGGTCTCTTTGCGGGGGACACAGATACGCAGTATTTT
J gene: TRBJ1-5; D gene: NA; clone size: NA; V gene: TRBV19; CDR3 protein: CASSIPQPLGQPQHF; CDR3 DNA: TGTGCCAGTAGTATACCACAGCCGCTTGGGCAGCCCCAGCATTTT
J gene: TRBJ1-2; D gene: NA; clone size: NA; V gene: TRBV11-2; CDR3 protein: CASSLGASYGYTF; CDR3 DNA: TGTGCCAGCAGCTTAGGGGCGAGCTATGGCTACACCTTC
J gene: TRBJ1-5; D gene: TRBD1; clone size: few; V gene: TRBV19; CDR3 protein: CASSPPRRGRSQPQHF; CDR3 DNA: TGTGCCAGTAGTCCGCCGAGAAGGGGGCGCAGTCAGCCCCAGCATTTT
J gene: TRBJ1-2; D gene: TRBD1; clone size: NA; V gene: TRBV9; CDR3 protein: CASSVASQGARGYTF; CDR3 DNA: TGTGCCAGCAGCGTGGCGTCACAGGGGGCTCGTGGCTACACCTTC
J gene: TRBJ1-2; D gene: NA; clone size: few; V gene: TRBV21-1; CDR3 protein: CASSSPGLDYGYTF; CDR3 DNA: TGTGCCAGCAGCTCGCCGGGACTTGACTATGGCTACACCTTC
J gene: TRBJ2-1; D gene: NA; clone size: few; V gene: TRBV5-1; CDR3 protein: CASSLQWASYNEQFF; CDR3 DNA: TGCGCCAGCAGCTTGCAGTGGGCCAGTTACAATGAGCAGTTCTTC
J gene: TRBJ1-2; D gene: NA; clone size: NA; V gene: TRBV5-5; CDR3 protein: CASSLWGTDYYGYTF; CDR3 DNA: TGTGCCAGCAGCTTGTGGGGGACCGACTACTATGGCTACACCTTC
J gene: TRBJ2-7; D gene: NA; clone size: NA; V gene: TRBV13; CDR3 protein: CASSYPGAGEYEQYF; CDR3 DNA: TGTGCCAGCAGCTACCCCGGGGCAGGGGAGTACGAGCAGTACTTC
J gene: TRBJ1-5; D gene: TRBD1; clone size: NA; V gene: TRBV10-3; CDR3 protein: CAIRDAGGVDQPQHF; CDR3 DNA: TGTGCCATCAGGGACGCAGGGGGCGTTGATCAGCCCCAGCATTTT
J gene: TRBJ2-5; D gene: NA; clone size: NA; V gene: TRBV27; CDR3 protein: CASSLNRLAQETQYF; CDR3 DNA: TGTGCCAGCAGTTTAAACAGGTTGGCCCAAGAGACCCAGTACTTC
J gene: TRBJ2-1; D gene: NA; clone size: NA; V gene: TRBV11-3; CDR3 protein: CASSTYGSSDEQFF; CDR3 DNA: TGTGCCAGCAGCACATATGGGAGTTCGGATGAGCAGTTCTTC
J gene: TRBJ2-1; D gene: NA; clone size: NA; V gene: TRBV2; CDR3 protein: CASTGRGVHNEQFF; CDR3 DNA: TGTGCCAGCACCGGCAGGGGTGTACACAATGAGCAGTTCTTC
J gene: TRBJ2-5; D gene: TRBD2; clone size: NA; V gene: TRBV13; CDR3 protein: CASSFFRVTSGSETQYF; CDR3 DNA: TGTGCCAGCAGCTTCTTCAGGGTGACTAGCGGGAGTGAGACCCAGTACTTC
J gene: TRBJ1-2; D gene: TRBD1; clone size: NA; V gene: TRBV28; CDR3 protein: CASSLGTGRGYTF; CDR3 DNA: TGTGCCAGCAGTTTAGGGACAGGGCGAGGCTACACCTTC
J gene: TRBJ1-1; D gene: NA; clone size: once; V gene: TRBV6-1; CDR3 protein: CASVTLRGTEAFF; CDR3 DNA: TGTGCCAGCGTGACGCTGCGGGGCACTGAAGCTTTCTTT
J gene: TRBJ2-2; D gene: TRBD2; clone size: NA; V gene: TRBV10-3; CDR3 protein: CATRDAGAKAGELFF; CDR3 DNA: TGTGCCACCAGGGACGCGGGAGCTAAAGCCGGGGAGCTGTTTTTT